The clone carrying this T cell receptor beta chain has more than one count but fewer than ten. The record originates from a study of cytomegalovirus exposure and HLA in healthy donors. V shed 1 base, J shed 6 bases, and the junction held 5 bases outside the gene matches. The CDR3 has 15 amino acids. CDR1 and CDR2 (germline): SGHRS, YFSETQ. Primers for the PCR totalled 60 Vbeta and 13 Jbeta. Sequencing was performed with immunoSEQ multiplex PCR; in TCRdb, only in-frame clones are kept and a portion is missing. The sample consists of 110,000 to 150,000 clones, around 10% of them appearing once. Sequencing was performed on PBMCs. The TCR sequence derives from a male donor in good health and CMV-seronegative. The gene calls are TRBV5-1 and TRBJ2-3, with TRBD2 matching over 10 bases. CDR3 region: CASSLQRGGADTQYF. Written as DNA, the CDR3 is TGCGCCAGCAGCTTGCAGCGGGGGGGCGCGGATACGCAGTATTTT.